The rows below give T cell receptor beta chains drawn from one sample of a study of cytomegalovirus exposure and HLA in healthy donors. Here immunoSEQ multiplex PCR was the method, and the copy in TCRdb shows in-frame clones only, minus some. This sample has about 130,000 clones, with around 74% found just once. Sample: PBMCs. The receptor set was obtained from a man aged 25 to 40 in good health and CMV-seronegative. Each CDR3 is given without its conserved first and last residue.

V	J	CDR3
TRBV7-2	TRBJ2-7	ASSLMAGPSYEQY
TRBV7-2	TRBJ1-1	ASSFQGAWNTEAF
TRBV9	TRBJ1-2	ASSVARGQGGYT
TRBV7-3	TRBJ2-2	ASSLMGGSSSSGELF
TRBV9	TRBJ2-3	ASSVGSGGSGTDTQY
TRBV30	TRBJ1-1	AWGGDTEAF
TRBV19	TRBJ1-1	ASHRGGQMNTEAF
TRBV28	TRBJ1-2	ASSPLRDYGYT
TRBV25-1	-	ASSDDRVPPYEQY
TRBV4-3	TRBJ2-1	ASSQSAGLKAGGRNNEQF
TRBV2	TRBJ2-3	ASRQGLAGGPDTQY
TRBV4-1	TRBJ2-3	ASSPDRTSGSGADTQY
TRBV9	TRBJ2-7	ASSGGSGGYEQY
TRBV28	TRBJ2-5	ASSLRGGTQY
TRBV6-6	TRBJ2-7	ASSYGEGSGVYEQY
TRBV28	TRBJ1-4	ASSLSYATNEKLF
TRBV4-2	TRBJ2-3	ASSQDGAGAGDTDTQY
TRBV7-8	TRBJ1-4	ASHAGGWGKLF
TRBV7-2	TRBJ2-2	ALGQSVYGTGELF
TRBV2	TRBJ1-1	ASSLQGVGTEAF
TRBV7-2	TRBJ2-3	ASSLRGGRSGDTQY
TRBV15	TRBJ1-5	ATSRDVGQGSNQPQH
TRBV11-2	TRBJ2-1	ASSTSGHNEQF
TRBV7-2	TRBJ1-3	ASSLATGAGGNTIY
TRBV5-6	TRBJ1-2	ASSLVKGVRANYGYT
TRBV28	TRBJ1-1	ASGGGIAEAF
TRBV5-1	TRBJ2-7	ASSLAGQSSREQY
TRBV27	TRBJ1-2	ASSFRDLNGYT
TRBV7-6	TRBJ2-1	ASSTKNPGTSGSSYNEQF
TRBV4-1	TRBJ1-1	ASSQDRGAGTEAF
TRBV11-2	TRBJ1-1	ASSLGGGFEAF
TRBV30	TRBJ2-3	AWSIARGVTDTQY
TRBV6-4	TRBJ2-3	ASSDRTGDTQY
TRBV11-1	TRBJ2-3	ASSFGLAGVLGAQY
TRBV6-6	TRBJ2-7	ASTPRTGAREQY
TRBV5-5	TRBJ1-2	ASSLGPGGNYGYT
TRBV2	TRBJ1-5	ASSAGVQPQH
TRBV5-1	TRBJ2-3	ASGEQGARDTQY
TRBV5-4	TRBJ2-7	ASSLAGDTYEQY
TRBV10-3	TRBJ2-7	AISDRVAGGEQY
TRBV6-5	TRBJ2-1	ASSTTGGRYNEQF
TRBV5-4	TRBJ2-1	ASSLYLGDQRDNEQF
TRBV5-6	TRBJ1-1	ASSLPGGPAMNTEAF
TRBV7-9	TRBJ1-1	ASSLGGAFEAF
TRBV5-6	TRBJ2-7	ASSNYYEQY
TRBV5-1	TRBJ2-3	ASSLYGGAGDTQY